The T cell receptor beta chain described here comes from a study of T cell changes during pregnancy in multiple sclerosis. The table came from immunoSEQ multiplex PCR; TCRdb's copy has only in-frame clones and leaves some out. The table includes under 130,000 clones, 92% detected once. This CDR3 is 15 amino acids long. V was clipped by 3 bases and J by 8 bases; unmatched bases: 8. CDR1 is SGDLS and CDR2 is YYNGEE in the germline V gene. This receptor was identified in a female donor with multiple sclerosis, enrolled in a pregnancy study. The source material was peripheral blood, sampled after pregnancy. V gene TRBV9 combines with J gene TRBJ1-5; 10 nucleotides line up with TRBD1. In DNA form, the CDR3 reads TGTGCCAGCAGCGAAGGACAGGGGGGGCTTGAGCCCCAGCATTTT. Amino acids: CASSEGQGGLEPQHF.